This TCR beta chain was obtained from a study of T cell changes during pregnancy in multiple sclerosis. V was cut by 1 base and J by 0 bases, with 9 bases left in between. CDR3 size: 15 residues. The V gene's germline CDR1 is SGHTA and CDR2 FQGTGA. Some clones are missing from TCRdb's copy, which holds only in-frame ones; the method was immunoSEQ multiplex PCR. Here the sample spans around 100,000 clones, roughly 90% being singletons. This clone has only one observation. The J gene is TRBJ2-5, the V gene TRBV7-3; a weak D match, TRBD2 (5 bases). The sample was peripheral blood, taken in the third trimester of pregnancy. This sequence originates from a female donor with multiple sclerosis, enrolled in a pregnancy study. The chain's CDR3 is CASSLNAADQETQYF. CDR3 coding DNA: TGTGCCAGCAGCTTAAACGCAGCGGACCAAGAGACCCAGTACTTC.